This TCR beta chain was sequenced in a study of blood T cells in healthy people across ages. A second PCR of about 6 to 12 cycles used a sample-barcoded 5' primer and a J-beta primer mix. MiXCR was run by TCRdb on the 5' RACE reads, yielding one entry per CDR3 protein. The table lists hundreds of thousands of distinct CDR3 sequences, approximately 21% of them singletons, with 3% to 4.5% in the top ten. The study drew donors from healthy Caucasian individuals in Russia aged roughly 6 to 90. The authors drew about 9.9 milliliters of peripheral blood from each donor. Findings of the study overall: The percentage of naive T cells correlated strongly with TCR beta diversity. Donor CMV infection status was unknown, possibly confounding age-related changes in expanded clonotypes.

Trimming took 9 bases from V and 2 from J; bases not matched to a gene: 9. The CDR3 totals 16 residues. This clonotype was counted a few times. Its antigen is currently unknown. This receptor was obtained from a man between 70 and 80 years old in good health. The sample consisted of blood. The chain couples TRBV23-1 to TRBJ2-5; the match to TRBD2 covers 13 bases. TRBV23-1 is given ORF status, its function remaining uncertain. The DNA of the CDR3 is TGCGCCAGTAGAAGACTAGCGGGAGGCTATCAAGAGACCCAGTACTTC. Translating it yields CASRRLAGGYQETQYF.